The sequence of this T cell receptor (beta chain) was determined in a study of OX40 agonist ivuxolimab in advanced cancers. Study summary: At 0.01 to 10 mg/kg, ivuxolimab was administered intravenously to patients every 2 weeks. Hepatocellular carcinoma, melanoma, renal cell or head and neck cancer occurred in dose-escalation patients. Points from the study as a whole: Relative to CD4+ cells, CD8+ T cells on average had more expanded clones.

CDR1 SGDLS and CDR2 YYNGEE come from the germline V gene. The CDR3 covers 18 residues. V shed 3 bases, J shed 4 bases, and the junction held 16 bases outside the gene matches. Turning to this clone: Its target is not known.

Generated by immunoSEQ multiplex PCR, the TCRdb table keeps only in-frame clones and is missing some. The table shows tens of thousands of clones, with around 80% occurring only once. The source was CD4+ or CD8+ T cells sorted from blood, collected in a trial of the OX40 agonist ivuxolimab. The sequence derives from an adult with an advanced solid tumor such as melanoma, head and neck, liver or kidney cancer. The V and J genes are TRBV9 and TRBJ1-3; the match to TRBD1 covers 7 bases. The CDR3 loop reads CASSGSRGGAGQGNTIYF. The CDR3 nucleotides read TGTGCCAGCAGCGGTAGTAGGGGGGGTGCGGGACAGGGAAACACCATATATTTT.